These 27 T cell receptor beta chains were sequenced from one sample in a study of blood T cell repertoires in COVID-19. Libraries were prepared by immunoSEQ multiplex PCR; TCRdb keeps only in-frame clonotypes and omits some of them. The sample yields about 90,000 clones, around four fifths seen once. The sequenced material came from peripheral blood. The source is a man aged 45 to 65 with acute or convalescent COVID-19.

This clone came up a few times. V is TRBV5-1 and J is TRBJ2-1, with D perhaps TRBD2 (6 bases). CDR3 size: 17 residues. With 0 bases removed from V and 2 bases from J, the gap between germline ends came to 15 bases. The germline gives CDR1 SGHRS, CDR2 YFSETQ. The CDR3 region is CASSLAKDSGTYNEQFF. In DNA form, the CDR3 reads TGCGCCAGCAGCTTGGCCAAGGATAGCGGAACCTACAATGAGCAGTTCTTC.

The genes are TRBV19 and TRBJ2-1, with D perhaps TRBD1 (5 bases). V was shortened by 8 bases and J by 3 bases, with 14 bases between the two germline ends. Germline assignment: CDR1 LNHDA and CDR2 SQIVND (reference sequence). The CDR3 totals 14 residues. The CDR3 DNA reads TGTGCCAGTTCCCGGCAGGGTAACTACAATGAGCAGTTCTTC. Protein sequence: CASSRQGNYNEQFF.

This clone was counted a few times. The rearrangement joins TRBV7-3 to TRBJ2-1, with TRBD1 as a possible D gene (5 bases). V was cut by 1 base and J by 2 bases, with 15 bases left in between. CDR3 length: 17 amino acids. Germline V gene data show CDR1 as SGHTA and CDR2 as FQGTGA. The CDR3 loop reads CASSLRGGGDTYNEQFF. The CDR3 DNA is TGTGCCAGCAGCTTAAGGGGCGGCGGTGATACCTACAATGAGCAGTTCTTC. Full variable domain (rest looked up from reference TRBV7-3 and TRBJ2-1): GAGVSQTPSNKVTEKGKYVELRCDPISGHTALYWYRQSLGQGPEFLIYFQGTGAADDSGLPNDRFFAVRPEGSVSTLKIQRTERGDSAVYLCASSLRGGGDTYNEQFFGPGTRLTVL.

The chain combines TRBV7-2 with TRBJ1-1; D is ambiguous. The CDR3 loop spans 15 amino acids. Trimming shortened V by 1 base and J by 2 bases, and 11 bases separated the two germline ends. CDR1 is SGHTA, CDR2 FQGNSA, per germline. Here the CDR3 reads CASSLVAGDNTEAFF. The DNA of the CDR3 is TGTGCCAGCAGCTTAGTTGCGGGTGATAACACTGAAGCTTTCTTT.

This clone showed up just once. The rearrangement links TRBV6-5 to TRBJ2-7; 7 bases agree with TRBD2. V was pared by 5 bases and J by 6 bases, with 7 bases of the junction left unmatched. The germline gives CDR1 MNHEY, CDR2 SVGAGI. The CDR3 extends over 13 amino acids. The CDR3 here is CASSRGGAGEQYF. CDR3 bases: TGTGCCAGCAGTCGGGGAGGGGCTGGCGAGCAGTACTTC.

The sample holds a few counts of this clone. The chain combines TRBV18 with TRBJ1-6, with D maybe TRBD1 (6 bases). Trimming took 2 bases from V and 2 from J, leaving 7 bases between them. Per germline, CDR1 KGHSH and CDR2 LQKENI. The CDR3 runs to 15 residues. The CDR3 DNA reads as TGTGCCAGCTCACCATCAGGGGCCTATAATTCACCCCTCCACTTT. As protein: CASSPSGAYNSPLHF.

The J gene is TRBJ2-7, the V gene TRBV3-1 (or the pseudogene TRBV3-2); TRBD1 is a possible D gene (5 bases). V dropped 5 bases and J dropped 7 bases, with 9 bases sitting between them. CDR1 is LGHDT and CDR2 is YNNKEL in the germline V gene (reference sequence). The CDR3 is 11 residues long. DNA for the CDR3: TGTGCCAGCAGCTGGGGCTTTGAGCAGTACTTC. Its protein product is CASSWGFEQYF.

This chain links TRBV15 with TRBJ1-5, with TRBD1 identical over 7 bases. Germline CDR1 reads LNHNV; CDR2 reads YYDKDF (reference sequence). The ends lost 4 bases at V and 1 base at J; junction bases unmatched: 4. The CDR3 covers 15 residues. The CDR3 DNA is TGTGCCACCAGCATCCAGGGGGTAAGCAATCAGCCCCAGCATTTT. It specifies CATSIQGVSNQPQHF.

The count of this clone is one. The chain recombines TRBV5-3 with TRBJ2-2; 12 bases are shared with TRBD1. TRBV5-3 counts as an open reading frame of uncertain function. The V gene end was trimmed by 5 bases and the J gene end by 4 bases; junction bases not matched to a gene: 6. The CDR3 length is 16 residues. The CDR3 spells CARSRDRGRLTGELFF. The CDR3 coding sequence is TGTGCCAGAAGTCGGGACAGGGGGCGCCTCACCGGGGAGCTGTTTTTT.

This clone has just one count. The genes are TRBV2 and TRBJ2-1, with 9 bases fitting TRBD2. Germline CDR1 is SNHLY and CDR2 is FYNNEI. CDR3 length: 15 amino acids. After removal of 3 bases from V and 2 bases from J, the junction contained 2 bases not matched to a gene. The CDR3 nucleotides are TGTGCCAGCAGTGAGCGCGGGGGGGCCTACAATGAGCAGTTCTTC. Its protein product is CASSERGGAYNEQFF.

V and J are TRBV5-1 and TRBJ2-1; 9 bases agree with TRBD1. Germline loops: CDR1 SGHRS, CDR2 YFSETQ. V lost 4 bases and J lost 5; bases outside the gene matches: 4. The CDR3 is made up of 14 amino acids. The CDR3 is CASSPGQGNNEQFF. Written as DNA, the CDR3 is TGCGCCAGCAGCCCGGGACAGGGAAACAATGAGCAGTTCTTC. Full variable domain (missing parts from reference TRBV5-1 and TRBJ2-1): KAGVTQTPRYLIKTRGQQVTLSCSPISGHRSVSWYQQTPGQGLQFLFEYFSETQRNKGNFPGRFSGRQFSNSRSEMNVSTLELGDSALYLCASSPGQGNNEQFFGPGTRLTVL.

J is TRBJ1-1 and V is TRBV6-2 or TRBV6-3, with D hard to call. The V gene's germline CDR1 is MNHEY and CDR2 SVGEGT. V dropped 0 bases and J dropped 4 bases, with 9 bases sitting between them. The CDR3 length is 14 residues. The CDR3: CASSYSEGGTEAFF. The CDR3 DNA reads TGTGCCAGCAGTTACTCGGAGGGTGGCACTGAAGCTTTCTTT.

V and J are TRBV27 and TRBJ2-7, with TRBD1 matching 7 bases. The germline CDR1 and CDR2 sequences are MNHEY and SMNVEV (reference sequence). After removal of 6 bases from V and 5 bases from J, the junction contained 10 bases not matched to a gene. The CDR3 sequence is 14 residues long. CDR3 nucleotide sequence: TGTGCCAGCAGGCCCATGACAGGGTATCACGAGCAGTACTTC. Its protein is CASRPMTGYHEQYF.

This clone was seen a handful of times. Different DNA sequences within this sample yield the same CDR3. The chain employs TRBV5-1 and TRBJ2-5; 9 bases agree with TRBD2. CDR1 and CDR2 (germline): SGHRS, YFSETQ. J gave up 2 bases and V 4 bases, and 6 bases lay outside the gene matches. The CDR3 has 15 amino acids. The CDR3 loop reads CASSLGSGGQETQYF. The CDR3 nucleotides read TGCGCCAGCAGCCTGGGTAGCGGGGGTCAAGAGACCCAGTACTTC.

The chain joins TRBV6-2 or TRBV6-3 to TRBJ2-1; TRBD1 might be the D (5 bases). Germline V gene lookup returns CDR1 MNHEY and CDR2 SVGEGT. This CDR3 region has 12 residues. Trimming stripped 5 bases from V and 4 bases from J, with 6 bases between. CDR3 in DNA: TGTGCCAGCAGTGACAGTTACAATGAGCAGTTCTTC. This codes for CASSDSYNEQFF.

The gene calls are TRBV28 and TRBJ2-3, with TRBD1 identical over 10 bases. The germline gives CDR1 MDHEN, CDR2 SYDVKM. Losses at the gene ends were 4 bases for V and 3 bases for J; bases not matched to a gene: 7. The CDR3 runs to 16 residues. The CDR3 spells CASSSAPGQGTDTQYF. As DNA, the CDR3 is TGTGCCAGCAGTTCCGCGCCGGGACAGGGGACAGATACGCAGTATTTT.

This chain joins TRBV10-3 and TRBJ2-7; D unresolved. This CDR3 has 12 amino acids. Germline V gene lookup returns CDR1 ENHRY and CDR2 SYGVKD. V was clipped by 0 bases and J by 2 bases, with 2 bases between them. The CDR3 protein is CAISESTYEQYF. Here the CDR3 DNA reads TGTGCCATCAGTGAGTCTACCTACGAGCAGTACTTC.

As to this clone: The sample carries other DNA sequences with the same CDR3. V usage is TRBV11-2 and J usage is TRBJ2-7; D ambiguous. Looked up from germline, CDR1 is SGHAT and CDR2 is FQNNGV. With 5 bases removed from V and 0 bases from J, the gap between germline ends came to 5 bases. The CDR3 has 12 residues. CDR3: CASSLPSYEQYF. The CDR3 DNA is TGTGCCAGCAGCCTCCCCTCCTACGAGCAGTACTTC.

V usage is TRBV18 and J usage is TRBJ2-1; no firm D call. Deletions cut 2 bases from V and 10 bases from J, with 6 bases between. The CDR3 covers 11 residues. Germline CDR1 reads KGHSH; CDR2 reads LQKENI. CDR3 loop: CASSPVGEQFF. CDR3 sequence (DNA): TGTGCCAGCTCACCAGTCGGGGAGCAGTTCTTC.

The chain combines TRBV7-9 with TRBJ2-2; 7 nucleotides line up with TRBD2. CDR1 is SEHNR and CDR2 is FQNEAQ in the germline V gene (reference sequence). The V gene end was trimmed by 0 bases and the J gene end by 5 bases; junction bases not matched to a gene: 6. This CDR3 has 16 amino acids. The CDR3 nucleotides read TGTGCCAGCAGCTTAGCGAGCGCGGGACTAACCGGGGAGCTGTTTTTT. This sequence encodes CASSLASAGLTGELFF.

The chain carries TRBV19 and TRBJ1-2; D is perhaps TRBD1 (6 bases). V lost 5 bases and J lost 8, with 15 bases in between. The CDR3 is 13 amino acids. The germline gives CDR1 LNHDA, CDR2 SQIVND (reference sequence). In nucleotides, the CDR3 is TGTGCCAGTAGTCGGACAGCGGTATGGGGCTACACCTTC. Its translation: CASSRTAVWGYTF.

The chain links TRBV27 to TRBJ2-1, with 13 bases lining up with TRBD2. Germline assignment: CDR1 MNHEY and CDR2 SMNVEV (reference sequence). The V gene end was trimmed by 4 bases and the J gene end by 4 bases; junction bases not matched to a gene: 4. The CDR3 runs 16 residues. The CDR3 DNA reads as TGTGCCAGCAGTTCCCCGGGACTAGCGGGATACAATGAGCAGTTCTTC. It encodes CASSSPGLAGYNEQFF.

The chain uses TRBV7-2 and TRBJ1-1; weak D call: TRBD1 (6 bases). V was pared by 2 bases and J by 5 bases, with 9 bases between. The V gene's germline CDR1 is SGHTA and CDR2 FQGNSA. The CDR3 runs to 13 residues. The CDR3 loop is CASSLIQGTEAFF. The CDR3 bases are TGTGCCAGCAGCTTAATACAGGGAACTGAAGCTTTCTTT.

This sequence joins TRBV6-5 and TRBJ1-1; maybe TRBD1 (5 bases). The CDR3 is 15 residues long. Trimming took 2 bases from V and 4 from J, leaving 14 bases between them. Germline CDR1 and CDR2: MNHEY and SVGAGI. In nucleotides, the CDR3 is TGTGCCAGCAGTTACGGACTGGGGGGGGGCACTGAAGCTTTCTTT. Translated: CASSYGLGGGTEAFF.

The table lists this clone with a few counts. The V and J genes are TRBV19 and TRBJ2-2, with a weak D call TRBD1 (6 bases). The germline V gene encodes CDR1 LNHDA and CDR2 SQIVND (reference sequence). The length of the CDR3 is 14 residues. V was clipped by 10 bases and J by 5 bases, with 17 bases between them. The CDR3 coding sequence is TGTGCCACAAACCCAGGGGTGAGGACCGGGGAGCTGTTTTTT. It specifies CATNPGVRTGELFF.

The chain is built from TRBV7-6 and TRBJ2-7; possibly TRBD1 for D (5 bases). Germline V gene sequence: CDR1 SGHVS, CDR2 FNYEAQ. The CDR3 has 13 amino acids. V gave up 5 bases and J gave up 2 bases, with 10 bases separating them. The CDR3 here is CASSQQETYEQYF. CDR3 coding DNA: TGTGCCAGCAGCCAACAGGAAACCTACGAGCAGTACTTC. The entire variable domain, with the rest obtained from reference TRBV7-6 and TRBJ2-7, is as follows: GAGVSQSPRYKVTKRGQDVALRCDPISGHVSLYWYRQALGQGPEFLTYFNYEAQQDKSGLPNDRFSAERPEGSISTLTIQRTEQRDSAMYRCASSQQETYEQYFGPGTRLTVT.

This rearrangement joins TRBV5-1 to TRBJ1-3; D is undetermined. V was clipped by 0 bases and J by 7 bases, with 5 bases between them. Germline V lookup: CDR1 SGHRS, CDR2 YFSETQ. CDR3 length equals 12 residues. CDR3 region: CASSLAGNTIYF. The CDR3 nucleotides read TGCGCCAGCAGCTTGGCCGGGAACACCATATATTTT.